Listed here are 2 T cell receptor beta chains from one sample, sequenced in a study of blood T cell repertoires in COVID-19. TCRdb's table, derived via immunoSEQ multiplex PCR, lists solely in-frame clones and lacks some. The sample has 150,000 to 200,000 clones; 80% are singletons. The specimen sequenced was PBMCs or T cells enriched from blood (not recorded which). The receptors were gathered from a man aged 40-49 years who had recovered from COVID-19.

For the CDR3, the DNA is TGTGCCAGCTCACCTCGGGACAGGGCCTCCTACGAGCAGTACTTC. This sequence encodes CASSPRDRASYEQYF. The gene calls are TRBV18 and TRBJ2-7; TRBD1 matches at 9 bases. This CDR3 is built from 15 residues. Germline loops: CDR1 KGHSH, CDR2 LQKENI. The trim removed 3 bases at V and 0 bases at J, leaving 3 bases unmatched. The full variable domain, its missing parts supplied by reference TRBV18 and TRBJ2-7, is NAGVMQNPRHLVRRRGQEARLRCSPMKGHSHVYWYRQLPEEGLKFMVYLQKENIIDESGMPKERFSAEFPKEGPSILRIQQVVRGDSAAYFCASSPRDRASYEQYFGPGTRLTVT.

This chain connects TRBV11-2 to TRBJ1-1; D not certain. Germline lookup yields CDR1 SGHAT and CDR2 FQNNGV. The CDR3 is 15 amino acids. V was clipped by 5 bases and J by 6 bases, with 19 bases between them. CDR3 bases: TGTGCCAGCAGCCCGCCAAGGACCGGGAGCCCTGAAGCTTTCTTT. Residues: CASSPPRTGSPEAFF.